One and the same sample provided the 10 T cell receptor beta chains below, sequenced in a study of early T cells in non-severe SARS-CoV-2 infection. TCRdb re-derived calls from the 5' RACE reads in MiXCR, one entry per CDR3 protein. The sample has 75,000 to 90,000 distinct CDR3 sequences; about 15% are singletons. Sequencing input: whole blood. The receptor source for this set is an adult who was a healthcare worker with PCR-confirmed SARS-CoV-2 infection or an uninfected control (not recorded which).

The rearrangement uses TRBV28 and TRBJ1-1, with 7 bases matching TRBD1. The V gene end was trimmed by 8 bases and the J gene end by 5 bases; junction bases not matched to a gene: 14. CDR1 is MDHEN and CDR2 is SYDVKM in the germline V gene. The CDR3 contains 15 residues. The CDR3, as DNA: TGTGCCAGCGGCTATTTCTTGAGGGGGCGGACTGAAGCTTTCTTT. Translation: CASGYFLRGRTEAFF.

This clonotype showed up many times. This chain joins TRBV10-3 and TRBJ2-3; 9 bases align to TRBD2. Germline assignment: CDR1 ENHRY and CDR2 SYGVKD. This CDR3 has 13 amino acids. Unmatched junction bases numbered 2, after V lost 7 bases and J lost 3 bases. CDR3 amino acids: CAINSGSTDTQYF. In nucleotides, the CDR3 is TGTGCCATCAATAGCGGGAGTACAGATACGCAGTATTTT.

The chain recombines TRBV6-5 with TRBJ2-1; D unresolved. Germline loops: CDR1 MNHEY, CDR2 SVGAGI. The CDR3 is 15 amino acids. Trimming pared 3 bases from V and 1 base from J, leaving 10 bases between. In DNA form, the CDR3 reads TGTGCCAGCAGTTATGGTCAGGCTTCCTACAATGAGCAGTTCTTC. Encoded protein: CASSYGQASYNEQFF.

This clonotype was seen only a few times. This sequence joins TRBV12-3 or TRBV12-4 and TRBJ2-7; 8 bases align to TRBD2. The CDR3 extends over 15 amino acids. Trimming cost V 8 bases and J 5 bases; bases outside gene matches: 14. DNA of the CDR3: TGTGCCAGCTCAACGGGGACTAGAGTTGGTAACGAGCAGTACTTC. As protein: CASSTGTRVGNEQYF.

This chain uses TRBV7-8 with TRBJ2-7, with D possibly being TRBD2 (5 bases). V lost 1 base to trimming and J lost 2 bases, with 12 bases between them. The CDR3 runs to 15 residues. Germline values: CDR1 SGHVS, CDR2 FQNEAQ. The chain's CDR3 is CASSLVLAVPYEQYF. Written as DNA, the CDR3 is TGTGCCAGCAGCTTAGTTCTAGCAGTACCCTACGAGCAGTACTTC.

This clonotype was counted a single time. The gene calls are TRBV5-1 and TRBJ2-5; possible D gene TRBD1, 5 bases. Germline V lookup: CDR1 SGHRS, CDR2 YFSETQ. There are 14 residues in the CDR3. Deletions cut 5 bases from V and 5 bases from J, with 16 bases between. CDR3 bases: TGCGCCAGCAGGGGGCGCGCGATAGTGGAGACCCAGTACTTC. Translation gives CASRGRAIVETQYF.

A few counts support this clonotype. The gene calls are TRBV28 and TRBJ2-3; D possibly corresponds to TRBD1 (5 bases). The CDR3 loop spans 15 amino acids. The V and J ends lost 3 bases and 2 bases respectively, with 12 bases between them. Germline V gene lookup returns CDR1 MDHEN and CDR2 SYDVKM. CDR3 in DNA: TGTGCCAGCAGTTTTTCAGGGCCCCCCACAGATACGCAGTATTTT. As protein: CASSFSGPPTDTQYF. The whole variable domain, filled in from reference TRBV28 and TRBJ2-3, reads DVKVTQSSRYLVKRTGEKVFLECVQDMDHENMFWYRQDPGLGLRLIYFSYDVKMKEKGDIPEGYSVSREKKERFSLILESASTNQTSMYLCASSFSGPPTDTQYFGPGTRLTVL.

V usage is TRBV20-1 and J usage is TRBJ2-5, with 7 bases aligning to TRBD2. J lost 5 bases, V lost 3 bases, and 3 bases had no gene match. The germline gives CDR1 DFQATT, CDR2 SNEGSKA (reference sequence). This CDR3 is built from 12 residues. The DNA for the CDR3 is TGCAGTGCTAGGGGGGGGTCGGAGACCCAGTACTTC. This sequence encodes CSARGGSETQYF.

V and J are TRBV4-3 and TRBJ2-7, with D possibly being TRBD1 (6 bases). The CDR3 runs to 14 residues. Trimming removed 0 bases from V and 2 bases from J, with 8 bases in between. Germline assignment: CDR1 LGHNA and CDR2 YSLEER. Here the CDR3 DNA reads TGCGCCAGCAGCCAAGACAAGGGGGCCTACGAGCAGTACTTC. Protein sequence: CASSQDKGAYEQYF.

This clonotype was found a few times. The V gene is TRBV5-1, the J gene TRBJ2-7; 7 nucleotides line up with TRBD2. The V gene end was trimmed by 5 bases and the J gene end by 5 bases; junction bases not matched to a gene: 4. In germline, CDR1 is SGHRS, CDR2 YFSETQ. The CDR3 is made up of 12 amino acids. As DNA, the CDR3 is TGCGCCAGCAGGAGGGGAGGGGACGAGCAGTACTTC. Translating gives CASRRGGDEQYF.